These 14 T cell receptor beta chains share one sample of origin, sequenced in a study of regulatory T cells in long-lasting Graves disease. Time point in this sample: newly diagnosed GD, antithyroid drugs for less than 3 months. Construction of the TCR library relied on RNA isolated from PBMCs. CDR3 regions were amplified by Arm-PCR using iRepertoire HTBI primers to build TCR beta libraries. TCRdb re-called the multiplex PCR reads through MiXCR, storing one row per CDR3 protein. The sample lists about 560,000 distinct CDR3 sequences, about 15% occurring once. The sample also formed part of further work on T cells in Graves' hyperthyroidism and ophthalmopathy.

The source was peripheral blood mononuclear cells (PBMCs), collected at new diagnosis, from a patient treated with antithyroid drugs. The receptor source for this set is a young man with Graves disease.

This clonotype was seen at least ten times. The chain uses TRBV28 and TRBJ1-1; D unresolved. Trimming took off 1 base at V and 5 bases at J, with 5 bases between the two ends. Germline lookup yields CDR1 MDHEN and CDR2 SYDVKM. This CDR3 comprises 12 residues. The CDR3 DNA follows: TGTGCCAGCAGTTTATACCCTACTGAAGCTTTCTTT. Its translation is CASSLYPTEAFF.

Concerning this clonotype itself: A far larger clone differs by one base, so this is likely a read error. The rearrangement links TRBV6-9 to TRBJ2-1; D ambiguous. V dropped 3 bases and J dropped 10 bases, with 19 bases sitting between them. This CDR3 comprises 15 residues. Germline CDR1 reads MNHGY; CDR2 reads SVAAGI. The CDR3 nucleotides read TGTGCCAGCAGTTACCGTTTCGGAGTCCCCTACGAGCAGTTCTTC. This translates into CASSYRFGVPYEQFF.

This clonotype was counted at least ten times. The chain combines TRBV20-1 with TRBJ2-3; 15 bases are shared with TRBD2. The CDR3 runs to 17 residues. With 5 bases clipped from V and 4 bases from J, the junction kept 10 bases outside the gene matches. The V gene's germline CDR1 is DFQATT and CDR2 SNEGSKA (reference sequence). The CDR3 loop is CSAASGTSGGRADTQYF. CDR3 DNA sequence: TGCAGTGCTGCGTCCGGGACTAGCGGGGGGAGAGCAGATACGCAGTATTTT.

This clonotype was recorded a few times. The chain recombines TRBV9 with TRBJ2-2; a weak D match, TRBD2 (5 bases). V shed 3 bases and J shed 1 base, with 10 bases lying between them. This CDR3 has 15 residues. Germline CDR1 reads SGDLS; CDR2 reads YYNGEE. The CDR3 sequence is CASSADGGNTGELFF. CDR3 DNA sequence: TGTGCCAGCAGCGCAGACGGAGGGAACACCGGGGAGCTGTTTTTT.

This clonotype was recorded a few times. The chain combines TRBV9 with TRBJ1-1; D perhaps matches TRBD1 (5 bases). Germline V gives CDR1 SGDLS, CDR2 YYNGEE. V lost 4 bases and J 5 bases, leaving 12 bases between the germline ends. This CDR3 comprises 13 residues. CDR3 sequence (DNA): TGTGCCAGCAGCAGTAGGGGTACGACTGAAGCTTTCTTT. Translated: CASSSRGTTEAFF.

The chain uses TRBV7-8 and TRBJ1-5; D is unclear. Germline CDR1 is SGHVS and CDR2 is FQNEAQ. CDR3 length: 15 residues. Trimming cost V 0 bases and J 6 bases, with 12 bases left between them. CDR3 DNA: TGTGCCAGCAGCTTAGCGCTAACTGAAATTCAGCCCCAGCATTTT. It encodes CASSLALTEIQPQHF.

Here the CDR3 reads CASSEALGYPAGTQYF. CDR3 DNA sequence: TGTGCCAGCAGTGAAGCGCTCGGCTACCCAGCGGGTACGCAGTATTTT. J is TRBJ2-3 and V is TRBV6-1; TRBD2 might be the D (6 bases). Germline V lookup: CDR1 MNHNS, CDR2 SASEGT. V was shortened by 0 bases and J by 8 bases, with 18 bases between the two germline ends. This CDR3 comprises 16 residues.

Worth noting for this clonotype: A much larger clone lies one base from this, so it may be a read error. The chain is built from TRBV28 and TRBJ1-5, with 7 positions matching TRBD1. J was trimmed by 0 bases and V by 3 bases; bases with no gene match: 5. The CDR3 totals 16 residues. Germline-derived CDR1 and CDR2 are MDHEN and SYDVKM. The CDR3 DNA follows: TGTGCCAGCAGTTTTCGACAGGGCCATAGCAATCAGCCCCAGCATTTT. Protein sequence: CASSFRQGHSNQPQHF.

This clonotype has a count of ten or more. J is TRBJ2-1 and V is TRBV19; 14 bases align to TRBD2. The ends lost 3 bases at V and 9 bases at J; junction bases unmatched: 13. The germline CDR1 and CDR2 sequences are LNHDA and SQIVND (reference sequence). This CDR3 has 18 amino acids. CDR3 sequence reads: CASSIGFLGLAGVGEQFF. CDR3 bases: TGTGCCAGTAGTATTGGCTTCTTGGGACTAGCGGGAGTAGGTGAGCAGTTCTTC.

Many counts were recorded for this clonotype. The chain has TRBV12-5 and TRBJ2-7, with TRBD2 matching over 7 bases. Trimming took 6 bases from V and 3 from J; bases not matched to a gene: 8. This CDR3 comprises 14 residues. Germline CDR1 reads LGHNT; CDR2 reads FRNRAP. CDR3 residues: CASGTIGGGYEQYF. CDR3 sequence (DNA): TGTGCTAGTGGCACGATCGGCGGGGGCTACGAGCAGTACTTC.

CDR3 region: CASSKGQAGNQPQHF. The DNA for the CDR3 is TGTGCCAGCAGTAAAGGACAGGCGGGCAATCAGCCCCAGCATTTT. The rearrangement links TRBV12-3 or TRBV12-4 to TRBJ1-5; 7 bases fit TRBD1. The length of the CDR3 is 15 residues. V was pared by 5 bases and J by 2 bases, with 6 bases of the junction left unmatched.

As regards this clonotype: At one boundary the junction diverges from the germline segment, which might be a read error. The CDR3 DNA is TGTGCCAGCAGCCAGAGGCGGGATGGGGACATTCGGTACTTC. Translating gives CASSQRRDGDIRYF. This chain connects TRBV11-2 to TRBJ2-4; TRBD1 or TRBD2 may be the D gene (6 bases each). Germline CDR1 is SGHAT and CDR2 is FQNNGV. The CDR3 length is 14 residues.

About this clonotype itself: Since a far larger clone is one base different, this is likely a read error. The V gene is TRBV11-3, the J gene TRBJ1-1, with D hard to call. The germline gives CDR1 SGHNT, CDR2 YENEEA. With 5 bases removed from V and 1 base from J, the gap between germline ends came to 11 bases. This CDR3 is 14 amino acids long. Written as DNA, the CDR3 is TGTGCCAGCAGCCCCCGGGAAGGGAACACTGAAGCTTTCTTT. Translating it yields CASSPREGNTEAFF.

This chain connects TRBV14 to TRBJ2-7; tentative D call: TRBD2 (5 bases). V lost 3 bases and J lost 1, with 13 bases in between. CDR1 SGHDN and CDR2 FVKESK come from the germline V gene. The CDR3 runs to 15 residues. The CDR3 is CASSHSGIGSYEQYF. In DNA, the CDR3 is TGTGCCAGCAGCCACTCCGGGATAGGATCCTACGAGCAGTACTTC.